A single T cell receptor (beta chain) is shown here with its context. Its matching antigen is unknown. The data were taken from a study of T cell responses to AZD1222 COVID-19 vaccine. Profiling relied on immunoSEQ multiplex PCR, and the TCRdb table lists in-frame clones only, not all of them. The sample records 120,000 or so clones, around 81% being singletons. Study observations and caveats: Along spike, vaccine-associated CD4 TCRs were found throughout, with dominance at 160-218 and 743-854. Of the AZD1222 recipients, only six were seropositive at baseline. Clonal diversity was possibly underestimated, and the donors were mostly white British, with more females. The study found Spike-specific TCR breadth and depth rose after two AZD1222 doses.

Source: peripheral blood, taken on day 0 of AZD1222 vaccination. The clonotype comes from an adult in good health.

CDR3 DNA: TGTGCCAGCAGCTCCCTCCATACAGCGAGCTCCTATAATTCACCCCTCCACTTT. It codes for CASSSLHTASSYNSPLHF. V usage is TRBV11-2 and J usage is TRBJ1-6; D uncertain. Germline V gene sequence: CDR1 SGHAT, CDR2 FQNNGV. The CDR3 is 18 residues long. Trimming shortened V by 4 bases and J by 0 bases, and 16 bases separated the two germline ends.